The 9 T cell receptor beta chains presented below share a single source sample, sequenced in a study of early T cells in non-severe SARS-CoV-2 infection. Using its own MiXCR run on the 5' RACE reads, TCRdb lists one record per CDR3 protein. The top ten clones hold less than 5.5% of a sample with about 20,000 distinct CDR3 sequences, around 5% of them seen once. Sequenced input: whole blood. These receptors came from an adult who was a healthcare worker with PCR-confirmed SARS-CoV-2 infection or an uninfected control (not recorded which).

There are many counts of this clonotype. The rearrangement links TRBV28 to TRBJ2-7; TRBD1 matches 7 bases. Germline loops: CDR1 MDHEN, CDR2 SYDVKM. This CDR3 has 14 amino acids. J gave up 6 bases and V 6 bases, and 11 bases lay outside the gene matches. CDR3 coding DNA: TGTGCCAGCAGCCCGGGTGACAGGGTATCCGAGCAGTACTTC. It codes for CASSPGDRVSEQYF.

There are many counts of this clonotype. The chain is built from TRBV20-1 and TRBJ1-1; 10 nucleotides match TRBD1. There are 13 residues in the CDR3. Trimming cost V 6 bases and J 3 bases; bases outside gene matches: 4. The V gene's germline CDR1 is DFQATT and CDR2 SNEGSKA (reference sequence). The CDR3: CSAGQGSDTEAFF. The DNA for the CDR3 is TGCAGTGCGGGACAGGGGAGTGACACTGAAGCTTTCTTT.

This clonotype was observed at least ten times. The V call is TRBV20-1, the J call TRBJ2-7; 7 bases map to TRBD2. V gave up 6 bases and J gave up 0 bases; unmatched junction bases: 8. The CDR3 sequence is 14 residues long. Germline V gene lookup returns CDR1 DFQATT and CDR2 SNEGSKA (reference sequence). CDR3 in amino acids: CSAQGRDYSYEQYF. CDR3 DNA sequence: TGCAGTGCGCAAGGACGGGACTACTCCTACGAGCAGTACTTC.

This clonotype has at least ten counts. The chain uses TRBV5-1 and TRBJ2-1; TRBD2 aligns across 11 bases. With V trimmed by 4 bases and J by 0 bases, 6 bases remained unmatched. The CDR3 sequence is 17 residues long. CDR1 is SGHRS, CDR2 YFSETQ, per germline. The CDR3 DNA is TGCGCCAGCAGCCCAAGACTAGCGGGGTACTCCTACAATGAGCAGTTCTTC. Encoded protein: CASSPRLAGYSYNEQFF.

The rearrangement links TRBV6-6 to TRBJ1-2, with TRBD1 as a possible D gene (5 bases). Germline assignment: CDR1 MNHNY and CDR2 SVGAGI (reference sequence). The germline V and J ends were trimmed by 4 bases and 6 bases, with 6 bases remaining between them. This CDR3 has 11 residues. The CDR3 sequence: CASSWGNGYTF. The CDR3 DNA follows: TGTGCCAGCAGTTGGGGGAATGGCTACACCTTC.

In its sample, this clonotype ranks as medium-sized. The chain employs TRBV13 and TRBJ2-2, with 7 nucleotides matching TRBD2. Germline V gene lookup returns CDR1 PRHDT and CDR2 FYEKMQ (reference sequence). The CDR3 sequence is 15 residues long. V dropped 5 bases and J dropped 2; count of bases not matched to a gene: 5. The CDR3 is CASSNRDYNTGELFF. CDR3 DNA sequence: TGTGCCAGCAGCAACCGGGACTACAACACCGGGGAGCTGTTTTTT. Filled out from reference TRBV13 and TRBJ2-2, the complete variable domain reads AAGVIQSPRHLIKEKRETATLKCYPIPRHDTVYWYQQGPGQDPQFLISFYEKMQSDKGSIPDRFSAQQFSDYHSELNMSSLELGDSALYFCASSNRDYNTGELFFGEGSRLTVL.

This chain links TRBV6-2 or TRBV6-3 with TRBJ2-1; maybe TRBD2 (5 bases). Germline CDR1 reads MNHEY; CDR2 reads SVGEGT. V lost 4 bases, J lost 9 bases, and 16 bases lay in between. The CDR3 runs 14 residues. The CDR3, as DNA: TGTGCCAGCAGTTGGCGGGTATCTGGAAGTGAGCAGTTCTTC. Its translation is CASSWRVSGSEQFF.

This clonotype was observed many times. The chain links TRBV9 to TRBJ2-7, with TRBD2 as a possible D gene (5 bases). The CDR3 loop spans 14 amino acids. Per the germline V gene, CDR1 is SGDLS and CDR2 is YYNGEE. The V and J ends lost 4 bases and 2 bases respectively, with 13 bases between them. CDR3 sequence (DNA): TGTGCCAGCAGCCCGGACTGGCCGACCTACGAGCAGTACTTC. It translates to CASSPDWPTYEQYF.

Within the sample, this clonotype is medium-sized. The gene calls are TRBV4-3 and TRBJ2-3, with TRBD2 matching 11 bases. The CDR3 spans 16 residues. The trim removed 4 bases at V and 1 base at J, leaving 4 bases unmatched. Germline lookup yields CDR1 LGHNA and CDR2 YSLEER. This CDR3 is CASSPTTSGGTDTQYF. CDR3 nucleotide sequence: TGCGCCAGCAGCCCGACGACTAGCGGGGGCACAGATACGCAGTATTTT.